A selection of T cell receptor beta chains follows, all from one sample in a study of shared clonotypes between healthy human individuals. Using immunoSEQ multiplex PCR, the repertoire was profiled, and TCRdb retains in-frame clones only, with some absent. The sample lists 800,000 or so clones, roughly 96% occurring once. Sequencing was performed on naive CD8+ T cells sorted from blood. The receptors were sampled from a man aged 25-45 years in good health. Each CDR3 is given with its conserved first and last residue. The order of the fields is CDR3 length, clone size, D gene, V gene, J gene, CDR3 protein, CDR3 DNA. A D gene is named only where the DNA matches it firmly. Part of the rows lack a size; the others show once, few, many or a class for expanded clones.

18	.	TRBD2	TRBV18	TRBJ2-1	CASSPLPLARSSYNEQFF	TGTGCCAGCTCACCTCTCCCACTAGCGCGAAGCTCCTACAATGAGCAGTTCTTC
18	.	TRBD1	TRBV6-1	TRBJ1-2	CASRERVTGLLSRYGYTF	TGTGCCAGCAGGGAAAGGGTGACAGGGCTTCTCTCTCGGTATGGCTACACCTTC
14	.	.	TRBV4-1	TRBJ1-1	CASSQVQEGTEAFF	TGCGCCAGCAGCCAAGTCCAGGAAGGAACTGAAGCTTTCTTT
13	.	.	TRBV5-1	TRBJ2-7	CASSFGAAYEQYF	TGCGCCAGCAGCTTTGGGGCAGCCTACGAGCAGTACTTC
13	.	.	TRBV7-3	TRBJ2-5	CASSLTEQETQYF	TGTGCCAGCAGCTTAACAGAACAAGAGACCCAGTACTTC
14	once	.	TRBV4-1	TRBJ2-5	CASSPRDGSETQYF	TGCGCCAGCAGCCCTAGGGACGGGTCGGAGACCCAGTACTTC
14	.	TRBD1	TRBV29-1	TRBJ1-3	CSAWTGLSGNTIYF	TGCAGCGCGTGGACAGGTCTCTCTGGAAACACCATATATTTT
15	.	TRBD2	TRBV11-2	TRBJ2-1	CASRSGTNDYNEQFF	TGTGCCAGCAGGTCCGGGACTAACGATTACAATGAGCAGTTCTTC
16	.	TRBD1	TRBV15	TRBJ2-1	CATSRKDRGQYNEQFF	TGTGCCACCAGCAGAAAAGACAGGGGGCAATACAATGAGCAGTTCTTC
12	.	.	TRBV14	TRBJ2-7	CASSQGDYEQYF	TGTGCCAGCAGCCAAGGAGACTACGAGCAGTACTTC
15	.	.	TRBV4-1	TRBJ1-1	CASSQEPGQNTEAFF	TGCGCCAGCAGCCAGGAGCCGGGACAAAACACTGAAGCTTTCTTT
15	.	TRBD2	TRBV27	TRBJ2-1	CASSFGGGSYNEQFF	TGTGCCAGCAGTTTCGGCGGCGGGAGCTACAATGAGCAGTTCTTC
14	.	.	TRBV27	TRBJ2-1	CASSERALRNEQFF	TGTGCCAGCAGCGAGCGGGCCCTGAGGAATGAGCAGTTCTTC
15	.	TRBD2	TRBV5-8	TRBJ2-7	CASSFFGGAGYEQYF	TGTGCCAGCAGCTTTTTCGGGGGGGCCGGATACGAGCAGTACTTC
14	.	.	TRBV9	TRBJ2-2	CASSWAENTGELFF	TGTGCCAGCAGCTGGGCGGAGAACACCGGGGAGCTGTTTTTT
15	.	TRBD2	TRBV29-1	TRBJ2-7	CSVEDRGLESYEQYF	TGCAGCGTTGAAGATCGAGGACTAGAGTCGTACGAGCAGTACTTC
16	.	TRBD2	TRBV7-9	TRBJ2-5	CASSSIEAGGPETQYF	TGTGCCAGCAGCTCCATTGAAGCGGGAGGGCCGGAGACCCAGTACTTC
16	once	.	TRBV5-1	TRBJ1-1	CASSGRGGPMNTEAFF	TGCGCCAGCAGCGGCCGCGGAGGGCCTATGAACACTGAAGCTTTCTTT
19	.	.	TRBV28	TRBJ2-4	CASSNPRDKGTRAKNIQYF	TGTGCCAGCAGCAATCCCCGGGACAAGGGCACACGGGCCAAAAACATTCAGTACTTC
14	.	.	TRBV6-1	TRBJ2-3	CASSEGRGTDTQYF	TGTGCCAGCAGTGAAGGGAGGGGGACAGATACGCAGTATTTT
16	.	.	TRBV7-2	TRBJ1-2	CASSLGFREAPYGYTF	TGTGCCAGCAGCTTAGGGTTCAGGGAGGCCCCCTATGGCTACACCTTC
16	.	TRBD2	TRBV10-2	TRBJ2-1	CASSESGGLAGFEQFF	TGCGCCAGCAGTGAGTCGGGTGGACTAGCGGGATTTGAGCAGTTCTTC
16	.	.	TRBV4-1	TRBJ1-1	CASSQDPGEMNTEAFF	TGCGCCAGCAGCCAAGATCCTGGGGAAATGAACACTGAAGCTTTCTTT